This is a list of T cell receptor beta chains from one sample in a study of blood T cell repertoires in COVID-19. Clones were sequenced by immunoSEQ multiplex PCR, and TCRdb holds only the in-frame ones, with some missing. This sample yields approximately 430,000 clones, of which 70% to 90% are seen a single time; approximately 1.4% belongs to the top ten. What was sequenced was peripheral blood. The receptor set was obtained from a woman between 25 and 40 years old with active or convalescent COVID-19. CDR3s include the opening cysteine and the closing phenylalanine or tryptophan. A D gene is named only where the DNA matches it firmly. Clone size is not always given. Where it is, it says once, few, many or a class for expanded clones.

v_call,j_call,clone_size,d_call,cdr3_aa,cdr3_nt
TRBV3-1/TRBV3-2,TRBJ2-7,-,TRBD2,CASSPAGGYEQYF,TGTGCCAGCAGCCCAGCGGGGGGCTACGAGCAGTACTTC
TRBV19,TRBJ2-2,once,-,CASTRQGGTGELFF,TGTGCCAGTACCCGACAGGGAGGCACCGGGGAGCTGTTTTTT
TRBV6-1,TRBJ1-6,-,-,CASSEQTDYNSPLHF,TGTGCCAGCAGTGAACAGACAGATTATAATTCACCCCTCCACTTT
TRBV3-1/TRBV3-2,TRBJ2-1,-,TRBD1,CASSPGTAYNEQFF,TGTGCCAGCAGCCCTGGGACAGCCTACAATGAGCAGTTCTTC
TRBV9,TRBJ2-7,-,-,CASSVGSTYLYEQYF,TGTGCCAGCAGCGTAGGTAGCACCTACCTCTACGAGCAGTACTTC
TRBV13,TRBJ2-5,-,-,CASSPRSGEHSRETQYF,TGTGCCAGCAGCCCCCGGTCGGGGGAGCACTCCCGGGAGACCCAGTACTTC
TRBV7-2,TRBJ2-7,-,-,CASSWAGAYYF,TGTGCCAGCAGCTGGGCAGGGGCCTACTACTTC
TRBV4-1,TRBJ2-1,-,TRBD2,CASSHVAGSSYNEQFF,TGCGCCAGCAGCCATGTAGCGGGAAGCTCCTACAATGAGCAGTTCTTC
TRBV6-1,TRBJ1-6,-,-,CASSATTGWSNSPLHF,TGTGCCAGCAGTGCAACCACAGGGTGGAGTAATTCACCCCTCCACTTT
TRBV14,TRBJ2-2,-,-,CAGVWAGVPGELFF,TGTGCCGGGGTTTGGGCCGGGGTGCCCGGGGAGCTGTTTTTT
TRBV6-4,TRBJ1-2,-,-,CASSDTAVYGYTF,TGTGCCAGCAGTGACACTGCTGTATACGGCTACACCTTC
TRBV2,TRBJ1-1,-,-,CASSDSGGTEAFF,TGTGCCAGCAGTGATTCCGGGGGCACTGAAGCTTTCTTT
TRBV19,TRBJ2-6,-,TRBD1,CASSPGQVSSGANVLTF,TGTGCCAGTAGCCCGGGACAGGTAAGCTCTGGGGCCAACGTCCTGACTTTC
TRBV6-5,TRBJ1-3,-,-,CASSPQRRDAIYF,TGTGCCAGCAGCCCCCAACGTAGAGATGCCATATATTTT
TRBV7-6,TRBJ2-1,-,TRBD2,CASSLAAPLAGGPVRYSEQFF,TGTGCCAGCAGCTTAGCTGCCCCCCTAGCGGGAGGGCCGGTACGTTATAGTGAGCAGTTCTTC
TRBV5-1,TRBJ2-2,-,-,CASSLLVNTGELFF,TGCGCCAGCAGCTTGTTAGTAAACACCGGGGAGCTGTTTTTT
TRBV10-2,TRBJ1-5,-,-,CASRQQGNQPQHF,TGCGCCAGCAGGCAGCAGGGAAATCAGCCCCAGCATTTT
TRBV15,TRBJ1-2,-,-,CATSTAQGNYGYTF,TGTGCCACCAGCACCGCACAGGGAAACTATGGCTACACCTTC
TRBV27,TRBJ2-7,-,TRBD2,CASSPRAGVSIEQYF,TGTGCCAGCAGTCCCCGGGCGGGAGTCTCTATCGAGCAGTACTTC
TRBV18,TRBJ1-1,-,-,CASSGRGGDTEAFF,TGTGCCAGCTCAGGCCGGGGGGGAGACACTGAAGCTTTCTTT
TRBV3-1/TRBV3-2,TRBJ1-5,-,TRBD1,CASSQDVGGAQPQHF,TGTGCCAGCAGCCAAGATGTAGGGGGCGCTCAGCCCCAGCATTTT
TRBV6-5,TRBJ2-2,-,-,CASSQIADNTGELFF,TGTGCCAGCAGTCAGATAGCGGACAACACCGGGGAGCTGTTTTTT
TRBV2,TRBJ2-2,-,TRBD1,CARVPFVKGARGTGELFF,TGTGCCAGAGTCCCCTTTGTGAAGGGGGCGAGGGGCACCGGGGAGCTGTTTTTT
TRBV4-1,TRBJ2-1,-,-,CASSQQISGYNEQFF,TGCGCCAGCAGCCAACAAATTAGCGGTTACAATGAGCAGTTCTTC
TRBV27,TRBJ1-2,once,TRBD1,CASSPAGTGPYGYTF,TGTGCCAGCAGTCCAGCCGGGACAGGTCCCTATGGCTACACCTTC
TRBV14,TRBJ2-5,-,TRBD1,CASSPTGKVETQYF,TGTGCCAGCAGCCCGACAGGGAAGGTAGAGACCCAGTACTTC
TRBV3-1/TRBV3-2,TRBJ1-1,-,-,CASSRTHDTLNTEAFF,TGTGCCAGCAGCCGCACCCACGACACCCTGAACACTGAAGCTTTCTTT
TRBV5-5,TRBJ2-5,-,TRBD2,CASSPVGTSGVYQETQYF,TGTGCCAGCAGCCCCGTCGGGACTAGCGGGGTGTACCAAGAGACCCAGTACTTC
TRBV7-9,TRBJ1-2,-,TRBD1,CASSLARQGTHGYTF,TGTGCCAGCAGCTTAGCGCGACAGGGAACTCATGGCTACACCTTC
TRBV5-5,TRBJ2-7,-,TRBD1,CASSQTGVPYEQYF,TGTGCCAGCAGCCAGACAGGGGTACCCTACGAGCAGTACTTC
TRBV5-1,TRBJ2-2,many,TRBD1,CASSARTGLSANTGELFF,TGCGCCAGCAGCGCGAGGACAGGCTTATCAGCGAACACCGGGGAGCTGTTTTTT
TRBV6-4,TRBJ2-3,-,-,CASSEAGPPDTQYF,TGTGCCAGCAGTGAGGCGGGGCCGCCAGATACGCAGTATTTT
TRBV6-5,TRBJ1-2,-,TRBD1,CASSYFSQGFYGYTF,TGTGCCAGCAGTTACTTCTCACAGGGGTTCTATGGCTACACCTTC
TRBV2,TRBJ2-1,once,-,CASSEYGGSSYNEQFF,TGTGCCAGCAGTGAATACGGCGGAAGCTCCTACAATGAGCAGTTCTTC
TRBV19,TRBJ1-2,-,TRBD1,CASSSDRAVLYGYTF,TGTGCCAGTAGCTCGGACAGGGCCGTGCTATATGGCTACACCTTC
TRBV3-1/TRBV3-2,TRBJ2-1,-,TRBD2,CASRPSGGGNEQFF,TGTGCCAGCAGACCATCGGGAGGGGGAAATGAGCAGTTCTTC
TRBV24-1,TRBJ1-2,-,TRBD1,CATSSGQGGGYTF,TGTGCCACTAGCAGTGGACAGGGAGGTGGCTACACCTTC
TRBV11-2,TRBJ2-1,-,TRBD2,CASSWGTSGSILNEQFF,TGTGCCAGCAGCTGGGGGACTAGCGGGAGTATCCTAAATGAGCAGTTCTTC
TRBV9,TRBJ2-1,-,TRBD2,CASSVKTSGGANEQFF,TGTGCCAGCAGCGTAAAGACTAGCGGGGGGGCTAATGAGCAGTTCTTC
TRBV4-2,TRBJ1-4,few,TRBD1,CASSQARDRTNEKLFF,TGTGCCAGCAGCCAGGCCCGGGACAGAACTAATGAAAAACTGTTTTTT
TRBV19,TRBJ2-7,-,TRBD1,CATRLTGTGTYEQYF,TGTGCCACACGCTTAACCGGGACAGGGACCTACGAGCAGTACTTC
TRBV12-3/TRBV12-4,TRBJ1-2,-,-,CASRTTTLYGYTF,TGTGCCAGCAGAACGACAACGCTCTATGGCTACACCTTC
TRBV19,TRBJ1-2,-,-,CASSEDRRTNYGYTF,TGTGCCAGTAGCGAAGACAGGCGTACTAACTATGGCTACACCTTC
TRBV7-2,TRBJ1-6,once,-,CASSLKGAGANSPLHF,TGTGCCAGCAGCTTAAAAGGTGCAGGGGCTAATTCACCCCTCCACTTT